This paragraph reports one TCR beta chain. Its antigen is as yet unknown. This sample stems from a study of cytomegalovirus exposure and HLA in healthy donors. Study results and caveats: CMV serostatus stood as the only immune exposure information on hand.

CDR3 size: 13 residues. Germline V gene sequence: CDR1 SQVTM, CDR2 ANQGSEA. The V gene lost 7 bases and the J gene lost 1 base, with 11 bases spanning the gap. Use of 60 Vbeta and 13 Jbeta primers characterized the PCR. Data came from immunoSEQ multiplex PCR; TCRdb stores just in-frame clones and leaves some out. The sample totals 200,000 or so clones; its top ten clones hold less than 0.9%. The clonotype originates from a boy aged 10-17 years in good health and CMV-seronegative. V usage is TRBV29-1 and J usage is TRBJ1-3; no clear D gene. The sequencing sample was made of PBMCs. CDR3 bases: TGCAGCGCCACATACGATTCTGGAAACACCATATATTTT. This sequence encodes CSATYDSGNTIYF.